This record concerns one TCR beta chain sequence. The V gene's germline CDR1 is SGHNT and CDR2 YYREEE (reference sequence). This CDR3 contains 15 residues. V trimming: 4 bases; J trimming: 3 bases; junction bases outside the gene matches: 8. TCRdb's table, derived via immunoSEQ multiplex PCR, lists solely in-frame clones and lacks some. Of tens of thousands of clones in the sample, 78% were seen once. These data originate in a study of OX40 agonist ivuxolimab in advanced cancers. This chain uses TRBV5-4 with TRBJ2-7; 9 nucleotides align to TRBD1. Sample: CD4+ or CD8+ T cells sorted from blood, taken in a trial of the OX40 agonist ivuxolimab. The TCR was taken from an adult with an advanced solid tumor such as melanoma, head and neck, liver or kidney cancer. CDR3: CASSPTGTGLYEQYF. As DNA, the CDR3 is TGTGCCAGCAGCCCGACCGGGACAGGGCTCTACGAGCAGTACTTC.